Below are 5 T cell receptor beta chains sequenced from a single sample in a study of T cell responses to AZD1222 COVID-19 vaccine. TCRdb's table, derived via immunoSEQ multiplex PCR, lists solely in-frame clones and lacks some. This sample has 150,000 to 200,000 clones; more than 80% occur once, and the top ten carry under 6.5%. Sequences were derived from peripheral blood, sampled on day 0 of AZD1222 vaccination. The receptors were sampled from an adult in good health.

This clone was detected only a few times. The chain carries TRBV2 and TRBJ2-7; perhaps TRBD1 as D (5 bases). The germline V gene encodes CDR1 SNHLY and CDR2 FYNNEI. Trimming removed 8 bases at V and 1 base at J, with 15 bases between. The length of the CDR3 is 14 residues. CDR3 nucleotides: TGTGCCAGCGAAGGCATCGCAGGGTCCTACGAGCAGTACTTC. Translating it yields CASEGIAGSYEQYF.

The chain has TRBV5-1 and TRBJ2-1, with 8 bases aligning to TRBD2. The V gene's germline CDR1 is SGHRS and CDR2 YFSETQ. V lost 0 bases to trimming and J lost 7 bases; unmatched junction nucleotides: 9. This CDR3 spans 16 amino acids. CDR3 nucleotides: TGCGCCAGCAGCTTGGGGGCGCGGGGGGAAACGAATGAGCAGTTCTTC. Its protein product is CASSLGARGETNEQFF.

The V gene is TRBV12-3 or TRBV12-4, the J gene TRBJ1-6; D remains unclear. V was trimmed by 6 bases and J by 5 bases, leaving 8 bases between them. The CDR3 has 13 residues. The CDR3 spells CASSQVDNSPLHF. In nucleotides, the CDR3 is TGTGCCAGCAGCCAGGTGGATAATTCACCCCTCCACTTT.

The chain carries TRBV11-3 and TRBJ2-2, with 7 bases fitting TRBD2. The CDR3 consists of 14 residues. V was pared by 4 bases and J by 4 bases, with 3 bases of the junction left unmatched. Germline-derived CDR1 and CDR2 are SGHNT and YENEEA. The CDR3 loop reads CASSSGGGTGELFF. CDR3 sequence (DNA): TGTGCCAGCAGCTCGGGAGGCGGCACCGGGGAGCTGTTTTTT.

The V and J genes are TRBV5-5 and TRBJ2-3; TRBD1 matches at 9 bases. The V and J ends lost 0 bases and 7 bases, in that order; junction bases with no gene match: 9. This CDR3 spans 16 amino acids. Germline CDR1 SGHKS, CDR2 YYEKEE (reference sequence). This CDR3 is CASSLVITGGANTQYF. In nucleotides, the CDR3 is TGTGCCAGCAGCTTGGTAATAACAGGGGGCGCGAATACGCAGTATTTT.